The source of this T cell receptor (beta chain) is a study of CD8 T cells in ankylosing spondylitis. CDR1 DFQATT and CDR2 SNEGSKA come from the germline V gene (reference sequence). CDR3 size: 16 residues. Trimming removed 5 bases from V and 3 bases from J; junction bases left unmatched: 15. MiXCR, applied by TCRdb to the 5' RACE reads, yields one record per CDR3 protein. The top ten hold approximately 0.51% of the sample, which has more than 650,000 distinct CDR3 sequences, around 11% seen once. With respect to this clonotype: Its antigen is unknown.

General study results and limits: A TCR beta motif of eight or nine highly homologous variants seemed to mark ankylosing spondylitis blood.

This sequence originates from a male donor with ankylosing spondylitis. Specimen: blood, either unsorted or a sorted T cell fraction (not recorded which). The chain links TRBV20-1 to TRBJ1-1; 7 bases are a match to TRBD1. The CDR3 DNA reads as TGCAGTGCTGGAAACCCCCGGGACAGTCCCTACACTGAAGCTTTCTTT. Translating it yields CSAGNPRDSPYTEAFF.